The present T cell receptor (beta chain) was sequenced within a study of human T cells and chemical hapten exposure. TCRdb recomputed calls from the RACE reads with MiXCR, one row per CDR3 protein. The sample shows roughly 200,000 distinct CDR3 sequences, 24% of them seen only once. Time point: patch test 3, about 24 weeks after DPC sensitization. The treatment was: therapeutic diphenylcyclopropenone sensitization with weekly scalp DPC. Blood, whole and unfractionated, served as the source for total RNA extraction. V shed 4 bases and J shed 0 bases, with 14 bases lying between them. Germline values: CDR1 LGHNA, CDR2 YNFKEQ. This CDR3 is built from 16 residues.

This clonotype originated in a woman in her forties with alopecia areata. Some clones in this sample may be carry-over from other donors' samples. The source material was whole blood, sampled in connection with sensitization to the hapten diphenylcyclopropenone (DPC). The gene calls are TRBV4-2 and TRBJ2-3; the D call may be TRBD1 or TRBD2 (6 bases each). The CDR3 loop reads CASSPLGGLSTDTQYF. For the CDR3, the DNA is TGTGCCAGCAGCCCCTTGGGGGGCCTTAGCACAGATACGCAGTATTTT.